This T cell receptor (beta chain) is drawn from a study of T cells in localized non-small cell lung cancer. Broader study findings: Median roughly 57 top-100 tumor clones were shared with paired adjacent lung.

CDR1 and CDR2 (germline): SGHRS, YFSETQ. The CDR3 spans 17 residues. The V and J ends lost 4 bases and 6 bases, in that order; junction bases with no gene match: 10. With respect to this clone: Its specificity is unknown.

Data came from immunoSEQ multiplex PCR; TCRdb stores just in-frame clones and leaves some out. The sample includes some 1,700 clones, about 40% of them seen just once. The rearrangement joins TRBV5-1 to TRBJ1-4, with 12 bases lining up with TRBD1. The TCR originated in a female donor at least 60 years old with stage II squamous cell lung carcinoma. Sequences were derived from lung tumor tissue, sampled before any cancer treatment. The chain's CDR3 is CASSQGTGGRGDEKLFF. The CDR3 DNA reads TGCGCCAGCAGCCAAGGGACAGGGGGCAGAGGGGATGAAAAACTGTTTTTT.